A selection of T cell receptor beta chains follows, all from one sample in a study of OX40 agonist ivuxolimab in advanced cancers. Using immunoSEQ multiplex PCR, the repertoire was profiled, and TCRdb retains in-frame clones only, with some absent. Here the sample spans 15,000 to 20,000 clones, 75% to 95% being singletons. Material: CD4+ or CD8+ T cells sorted from blood, obtained in a trial of the OX40 agonist ivuxolimab. The receptors were gathered from an adult with an advanced solid tumor such as melanoma, head and neck, liver or kidney cancer. Both conserved end residues are part of each CDR3. A D gene is named only where the DNA matches it firmly. Clone size is not always given. Where it is, it says once, few, many or a class for expanded clones.

d_call j_call clone_size v_call cdr3_aa cdr3_nt
- TRBJ1-1 - TRBV11-3 CASSLGVGGTEAFF TGTGCCAGCAGCTTAGGGGTCGGGGGCACTGAAGCTTTCTTT
- TRBJ2-7 - TRBV9 CASSASEYEQYF TGTGCCAGCAGCGCTAGCGAATACGAGCAGTACTTC
- TRBJ1-3 - TRBV7-9 CASTPSGNTIYF TGTGCCAGCACCCCTTCTGGAAACACCATATATTTT
TRBD2 TRBJ2-1 - TRBV19 CASSIGLAGAHEQFF TGTGCCAGTAGTATAGGACTAGCGGGAGCACATGAGCAGTTCTTC
- TRBJ2-1 - TRBV7-9 CASSSDYGNEQFF TGTGCCAGCAGCTCAGACTATGGCAATGAGCAGTTCTTC
- TRBJ2-2 - TRBV12-5 CASGLWVLNTGELFF TGTGCTAGTGGTTTGTGGGTTTTAAACACCGGGGAGCTGTTTTTT
TRBD1 TRBJ2-5 - TRBV9 CASSARQGWETQYF TGTGCCAGCAGCGCCCGACAGGGGTGGGAGACCCAGTACTTC
- TRBJ2-3 - TRBV27 CASSPLTRSDITDTQYF TGTGCCAGCAGCCCCCTCACTAGGTCGGATATCACAGATACGCAGTATTTT
TRBD1 TRBJ1-2 - TRBV2 CASRDRGIDGYTF TGTGCCAGCAGGGACAGGGGTATAGATGGCTACACCTTC
TRBD1 TRBJ1-4 - TRBV27 CASSSTRTGGFEKLFF TGTGCCAGCAGTTCTACCCGGACAGGGGGCTTTGAAAAACTGTTTTTT
- TRBJ2-1 - TRBV19 CASSTWTFARNNEQFF TGTGCCAGTAGTACCTGGACTTTTGCCCGAAACAATGAGCAGTTCTTC
TRBD1 TRBJ1-2 - TRBV7-9 CASSLGQGNGYTF TGTGCCAGCAGCTTAGGACAGGGGAATGGCTACACCTTC
TRBD1 TRBJ2-7 - TRBV10-1 CASRGDSAYEQYF TGCGCCAGCAGAGGGGACAGCGCCTACGAGCAGTACTTC
TRBD2 TRBJ2-7 - TRBV7-2 CATALAGVYEQYF TGTGCCACCGCACTAGCGGGAGTCTACGAGCAGTACTTC
TRBD1 TRBJ2-1 - TRBV7-9 CASSLKQGALYNEQFF TGTGCCAGCAGCTTAAAGCAGGGGGCATTGTACAATGAGCAGTTCTTC
TRBD2 TRBJ2-3 - TRBV27 CASSLLFGLATGTDTQYF TGTGCCAGCAGTTTGTTGTTCGGACTAGCTACAGGCACAGATACGCAGTATTTT
- TRBJ2-7 once TRBV28 CASSLSLSYEQYF TGTGCCAGCAGTTTATCCCTTTCCTACGAGCAGTACTTC
- TRBJ1-1 - TRBV27 CASSRTSPLGDTEAFF TGTGCCAGCAGCCGAACATCCCCCCTCGGGGACACTGAAGCTTTCTTT
- TRBJ2-7 - TRBV11-2 CASSLGVGGIEQYF TGTGCCAGCAGCTTAGGGGTGGGAGGTATCGAGCAGTACTTC
- TRBJ2-1 - TRBV11-3 CASSLDYLGAEQFF TGTGCCAGCAGCTTAGATTACCTGGGGGCTGAGCAGTTCTTC